This T cell receptor (beta chain) was found in a study of cytomegalovirus exposure and HLA in healthy donors. On the study more broadly: In a later analysis, it was reported that the approximately 110 validation repertoires had been produced on the same platform as the 670 or so repertoires belonging to the first cohort. Study conclusions and caveats: A few of the chains that were CMV-associated were confirmed in vitro to be specific for CMV antigens. Reports credit the classifier with highly specific, highly sensitive diagnosis of cytomegalovirus status. The majority of TCR sequences were rare, yet some public TCRs appeared in many donors.

Comments on this clone: Its antigen is currently unknown.

Germline loops: CDR1 MDHEN, CDR2 SYDVKM. V lost 1 base, J lost 2 bases, and 4 bases stayed unmatched. This CDR3 has 15 residues. Assay: immunoSEQ multiplex PCR; the TCRdb copy retains only in-frame clones and omits some. The data contain 150,000 to 200,000 clones, over 85% of them singletons. The chain employs TRBV28 and TRBJ2-5; the match to TRBD1 covers 7 bases. The sample was PBMCs. The TCR sequence derives from a woman aged 18-29 years in good health and CMV-seropositive. The CDR3 here is CASSLLGDRQETQYF. In DNA, the CDR3 is TGTGCCAGCAGTTTATTGGGGGACAGACAAGAGACCCAGTACTTC.